The source of this T cell receptor (beta chain) is a study of blood T cell repertoires in COVID-19 (TCRdb year 2020). The study in broad terms: The collaborator samples originated in the United States, Italy and Spain and spanned the acute and convalescent phases of COVID-19. The material from the prospective study consisted of cDNA or gDNA derived from T cells, B-cell-depleted T cells, or PBMCs. Samples came from the ongoing ImmuneRACE study (first 160 participants) plus 1,254 subjects from 6 global collaborators. HLA class I and class II types, where available, came from metadata supplied by the sample provider rather than from assay-based typing. Deeply sampled blood TCRbeta repertoires from subjects exposed to, actively infected with, or recovered from COVID-19 were included in the dataset. The sample metadata nearly always contained a de-identified subject ID, COVID-19 status, age in years and sex. The repertoires were released in a freely available public database intended as a resource for research on the immune response to SARS-CoV-2.

Including the terminal cysteine and phenylalanine, the CDR3 comprises 15 residues. Here the CDR3 DNA is all that survives: 45 bases in frame from base 1. The germline V gene (reference sequence) specifies SGHNT as CDR1 and YYREEE as CDR2. The V end loses 0 bases and the J end loses 7 bases, and a stretch of 14 bases separates them. Whole blood was collected in K2EDTA tubes by collaborating institutions according to the institutions' own protocols. For TCRbeta analysis, collaborator samples were shipped as frozen whole blood, as isolated PBMCs, or as DNA extracted from either sample type. TCRbeta CDR3 regions were amplified from genomic DNA using the immunoSEQ Assay, a bias-controlled multiplex PCR. The original pipeline was this. Nucleated cell counts per sample were estimated from amplification of reference gene primers within the assay. To quantify the absolute abundance of each unique TCRbeta CDR3 rearrangement, sequence reads were collapsed and filtered. For each sample, productive Simpson clonality was calculated as the square root of Simpson's diversity index over productive rearrangements. The table was pulled from immuneACCESS by TCRdb, which kept in-frame rearrangements only. Such tables lose some clones; where checked, under half of the loss comes from unresolved V genes, and the rest has no known cause. The DNA gave D and trimming, while V, J and clone size come from that table. The table for this sample lists roughly 150,000 clones; roughly nine tenths of them were counted only once. The top ten constitute 5% of the sample.

This clone was detected only once. No antigen is known for it. No base quality values were provided; no much bigger clone lies one nucleotide off. Points the paper makes about the study in general: The quantity of clinical and demographic metadata differed by source and by participant and was supplied without curation.

The receptor chain draws on TRBV5-4 and TRBJ2-1; the D gene is possibly TRBD2, with 5 bases matching. The origin of this receptor is a human donor in a cohort sampled during active COVID-19. Material: peripheral blood. DNA sequence: TGTGCCAGCAGCTTGGCTGGTGCCGGGGAGAATGAGCAGTTCTTC. Its amino acids are CASSLAGAGENEQFF.